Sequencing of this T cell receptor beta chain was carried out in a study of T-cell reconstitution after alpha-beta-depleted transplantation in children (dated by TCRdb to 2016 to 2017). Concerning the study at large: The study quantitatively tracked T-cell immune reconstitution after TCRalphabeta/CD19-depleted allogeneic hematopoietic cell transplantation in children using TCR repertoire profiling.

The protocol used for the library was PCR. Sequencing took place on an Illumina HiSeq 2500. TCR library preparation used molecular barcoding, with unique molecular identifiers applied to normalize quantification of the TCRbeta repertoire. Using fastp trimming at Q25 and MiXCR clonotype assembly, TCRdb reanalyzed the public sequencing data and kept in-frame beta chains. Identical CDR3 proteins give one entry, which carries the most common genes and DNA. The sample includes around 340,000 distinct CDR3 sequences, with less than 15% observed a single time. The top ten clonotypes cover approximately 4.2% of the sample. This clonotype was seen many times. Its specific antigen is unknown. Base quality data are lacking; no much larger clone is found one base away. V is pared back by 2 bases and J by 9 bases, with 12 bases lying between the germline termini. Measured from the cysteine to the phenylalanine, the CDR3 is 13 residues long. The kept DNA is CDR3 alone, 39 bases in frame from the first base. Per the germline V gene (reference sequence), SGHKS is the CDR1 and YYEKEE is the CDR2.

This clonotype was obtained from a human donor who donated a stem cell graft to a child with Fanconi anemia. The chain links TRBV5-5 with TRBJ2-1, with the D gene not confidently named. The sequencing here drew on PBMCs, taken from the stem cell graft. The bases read TGTGCCAGCAGCTTTGGGCTGGGAACTGAGCAGTTCTTC. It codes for CASSFGLGTEQFF. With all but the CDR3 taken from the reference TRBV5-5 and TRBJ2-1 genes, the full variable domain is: DAGVTQSPTHLIKTRGQQVTLRCSPISGHKSVSWYQQVLGQGPQFIFQYYEKEERGRGNFPDRFSARQFPNYSSELNVNALLLGDSALYLCASSFGLGTEQFFGPGTRLTVL.